Listed below are T cell receptor beta chains from one sample, sequenced in a study of blood T cell repertoires in COVID-19. This table comes from immunoSEQ multiplex PCR, and its TCRdb copy is limited to in-frame clones, with some not included. The sample includes about 260,000 clones, 80% to 90% seen only once; the top ten take 2% to 2.5%. The sample comprised PBMCs or T cells enriched from blood (not recorded which). The receptor set was obtained from a young woman who had recovered from COVID-19. CDR3s include the opening cysteine and the closing phenylalanine or tryptophan. D genes are given only for firm matches. The size of a clone is reported for some rows only, either as once, few or many, or as a class for expanded clones.

.,.,TRBV19,TRBJ1-1,TGTGCCAGTAGAGGGGGGGCGCTCATGAACACTGAAGCTTTCTTT,CASRGGALMNTEAFF
.,TRBD1,TRBV5-1,TRBJ1-2,TGCGCCAGCAGCTACCCGGGACAGGCTAACTATGGCTACACCTTC,CASSYPGQANYGYTF
.,TRBD1,TRBV20-1,TRBJ1-4,TGCAGTGCTAGTCACCCCGGACAGGCTAATGAAAAACTGTTTTTT,CSASHPGQANEKLFF
.,.,TRBV4-1,TRBJ1-2,TGCGCCAGCCAGCCGTCAACGGTAGCGGGCTATGGCTACACCTTC,CASQPSTVAGYGYTF
once,.,TRBV4-1,TRBJ1-3,TGCGCCAGCAGCCAAGATCTCCAGAAACGCTCTGGAAACACCATATATTTT,CASSQDLQKRSGNTIYF
many,TRBD2,TRBV6-5,TRBJ2-3,TGTGCCAGCACCGATCTAGCGGGGGGCACAGATACGCAGTATTTT,CASTDLAGGTDTQYF
.,.,TRBV19,TRBJ1-5,TGTGCCAGTAGTATTCGAGGCAGCAATCAGCCCCAGCATTTT,CASSIRGSNQPQHF
.,.,TRBV7-9,TRBJ2-1,TGTGCCAGCAACCTAGGATTAGATCAGTTCTTC,CASNLGLDQFF
once,TRBD1,TRBV29-1,TRBJ1-2,TGCAGCGTCACAGGGGGCGTCTATGGCTACACCTTC,CSVTGGVYGYTF
.,TRBD1,TRBV5-1,TRBJ1-4,TGCGCCAGCAGCTCGGGACAGGGACTTAATGAAAAACTGTTTTTT,CASSSGQGLNEKLFF
once,.,TRBV11-2,TRBJ2-1,TGTGCCAGCAGCTCTGACGGGGGTGAGCAGTTCTTC,CASSSDGGEQFF
.,.,TRBV6-2/TRBV6-3,TRBJ2-5,TGTGCCAGCAGTTCCCCACAGGGATACCGAGAGACCCAGTACTTC,CASSSPQGYRETQYF
.,.,TRBV3-1/TRBV3-2,TRBJ2-5,TGTGCCAGCAGCCCAGTCAACGGTCCAGCGGGCCAAGAGACCCAGTACTTC,CASSPVNGPAGQETQYF
once,.,TRBV21-1,TRBJ1-1,TGTGCCAGCAACGGGAAAGGGGGGGGCACTGAAGCTTTCTTT,CASNGKGGGTEAFF
.,TRBD1,TRBV6-5,TRBJ2-5,TGTGCCAGCAGATTAGACAGGGTGGGACAAGAGACCCAGTACTTC,CASRLDRVGQETQYF
once,.,TRBV7-3,TRBJ1-5,TGTGCCAGCAGCCAAGTCGGCGGCAGGGTAACGAATCAGCCCCAGCATTTT,CASSQVGGRVTNQPQHF
.,.,TRBV19,TRBJ1-1,TGTGCCAGTAGCCTACCCTCAATGAACACTGAAGCTTTCTTT,CASSLPSMNTEAFF
.,.,TRBV28,TRBJ2-2,TGTGCCAGCAGCTACGGGGGTCCCAGCACCGGGGAGCTGTTTTTT,CASSYGGPSTGELFF
.,TRBD1,TRBV6-6,TRBJ1-2,TGTGCCAGCAGCCCCCCGGGACAGGACCGCGGCTACACCTTC,CASSPPGQDRGYTF
.,TRBD1,TRBV5-1,TRBJ2-7,TGCGCCAGCAGCTGGGCGCAGGGGGTCGGAGCCGAGCAGTACTTC,CASSWAQGVGAEQYF
.,TRBD2,TRBV27,TRBJ2-1,TGTGCCAGCAGCAGTCTAGCGGGGGGCGGGAATGAGCAGTTCTTC,CASSSLAGGGNEQFF
.,TRBD1,TRBV19,TRBJ2-7,TGTGCCAGTAGTATGCTCTCCAGGGGGGAGCAGTACTTC,CASSMLSRGEQYF
.,TRBD1,TRBV28,TRBJ1-4,TGTGCCAGCACTGGACAGGGCCATGAAAAACTGTTTTTT,CASTGQGHEKLFF
.,.,TRBV18,TRBJ2-2,TGTGCCAGCTCACCAAGGAACGGAGGGACCGGGGAGCTGTTTTTT,CASSPRNGGTGELFF
.,.,TRBV2,TRBJ2-7,TGTGCCAGCAGTGCCCTTCAGGGGAACTACGAGCAGTACTTC,CASSALQGNYEQYF
.,TRBD1,TRBV28,TRBJ2-2,TGTGCCAGCAGTACAGGGGACACCGGGGAGCTGTTTTTT,CASSTGDTGELFF
.,TRBD2,TRBV2,TRBJ2-7,TGTGCCAGCTCATATAGCGGGGGGGCCGTAGACGAGCAGTACTTC,CASSYSGGAVDEQYF
.,TRBD1,TRBV5-1,TRBJ2-7,TGCGCCAGCAGCGTAGACAGGGAAGGGGGCTACGAGCAGTACTTC,CASSVDREGGYEQYF